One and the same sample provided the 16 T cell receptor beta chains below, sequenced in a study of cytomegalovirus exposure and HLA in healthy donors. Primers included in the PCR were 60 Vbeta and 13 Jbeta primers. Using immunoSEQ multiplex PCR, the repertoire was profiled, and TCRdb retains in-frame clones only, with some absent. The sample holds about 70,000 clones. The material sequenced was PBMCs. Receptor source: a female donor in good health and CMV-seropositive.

The CDR3 is CASSQPWTGQETQYF. DNA for the CDR3: TGTGCCAGCAGCCAACCTTGGACAGGGCAAGAGACCCAGTACTTC. The chain joins TRBV7-9 to TRBJ2-5, with 8 nucleotides matching TRBD1. Trimming removed 5 bases from V and 2 bases from J; junction bases left unmatched: 7. Germline V CDR1 and CDR2: SEHNR, FQNEAQ (reference sequence). This CDR3 contains 15 residues.

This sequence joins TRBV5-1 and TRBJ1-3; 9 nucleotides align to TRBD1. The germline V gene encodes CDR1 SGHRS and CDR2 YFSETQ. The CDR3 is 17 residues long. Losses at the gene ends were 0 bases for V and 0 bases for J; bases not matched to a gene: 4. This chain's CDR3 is CASSLEGQGSSGNTIYF. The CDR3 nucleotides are TGCGCCAGCAGCTTGGAGGGACAGGGAAGCTCTGGAAACACCATATATTTT. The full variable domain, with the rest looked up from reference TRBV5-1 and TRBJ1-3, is KAGVTQTPRYLIKTRGQQVTLSCSPISGHRSVSWYQQTPGQGLQFLFEYFSETQRNKGNFPGRFSGRQFSNSRSEMNVSTLELGDSALYLCASSLEGQGSSGNTIYFGEGSWLTVV.

CDR3 bases: TGCGCCAGCAGCTTACGGACAGGGTTCGGGGAGCTGTTTTTT. This gives the protein CASSLRTGFGELFF. The chain employs TRBV5-1 and TRBJ2-2, with 8 bases that match TRBD1. CDR3 length: 14 amino acids. Germline CDR1 is SGHRS and CDR2 is YFSETQ. J lost 7 bases, V lost 2 bases, and 4 bases had no gene match.

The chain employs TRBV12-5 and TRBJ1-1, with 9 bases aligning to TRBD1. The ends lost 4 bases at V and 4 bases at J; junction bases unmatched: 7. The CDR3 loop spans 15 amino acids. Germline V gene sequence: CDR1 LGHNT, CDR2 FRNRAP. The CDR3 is CASGSLTGGITEAFF. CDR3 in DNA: TGTGCTAGTGGTTCGTTGACAGGGGGAATCACTGAAGCTTTCTTT.

CDR3 region: CAWSTGLAGPLTDTQYF. For the CDR3, the DNA is TGTGCCTGGAGTACGGGGCTAGCGGGTCCCCTCACAGATACGCAGTATTTT. The gene calls are TRBV30 and TRBJ2-3; 8 bases agree with TRBD2. The CDR3 covers 17 residues. Germline V CDR1 and CDR2: GTSNPN, SVGIG (reference sequence). With V trimmed by 2 bases and J by 2 bases, 12 bases remained unmatched.

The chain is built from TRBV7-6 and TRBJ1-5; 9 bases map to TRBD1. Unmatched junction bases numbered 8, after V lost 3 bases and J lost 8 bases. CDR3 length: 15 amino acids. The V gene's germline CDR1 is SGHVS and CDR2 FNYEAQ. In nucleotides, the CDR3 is TGTGCCAGCAGCTTGACACAGGGGGCCGTGGAGCCCCAGCATTTT. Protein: CASSLTQGAVEPQHF. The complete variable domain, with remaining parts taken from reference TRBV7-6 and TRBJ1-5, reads GAGVSQSPRYKVTKRGQDVALRCDPISGHVSLYWYRQALGQGPEFLTYFNYEAQQDKSGLPNDRFSAERPEGSISTLTIQRTEQRDSAMYRCASSLTQGAVEPQHFGDGTRLSIL.

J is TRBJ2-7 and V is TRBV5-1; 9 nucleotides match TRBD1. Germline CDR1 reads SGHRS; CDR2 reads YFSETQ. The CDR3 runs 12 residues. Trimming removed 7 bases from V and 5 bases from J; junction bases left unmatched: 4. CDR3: CASQGQGHEQYF. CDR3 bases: TGCGCCAGCCAGGGACAGGGCCACGAGCAGTACTTC.

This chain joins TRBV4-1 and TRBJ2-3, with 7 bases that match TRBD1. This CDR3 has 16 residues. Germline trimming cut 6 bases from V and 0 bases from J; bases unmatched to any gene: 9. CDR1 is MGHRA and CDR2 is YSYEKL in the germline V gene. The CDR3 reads CASSPMTGYSTDTQYF. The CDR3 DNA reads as TGCGCCAGCAGTCCTATGACAGGGTATAGCACAGATACGCAGTATTTT.

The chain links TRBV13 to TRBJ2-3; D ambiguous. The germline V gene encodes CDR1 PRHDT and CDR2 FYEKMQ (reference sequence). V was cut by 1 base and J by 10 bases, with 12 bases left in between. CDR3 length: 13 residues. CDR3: CASSLELRNSQYF. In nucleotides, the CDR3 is TGTGCCAGCAGCTTAGAACTTCGTAATTCGCAGTATTTT.

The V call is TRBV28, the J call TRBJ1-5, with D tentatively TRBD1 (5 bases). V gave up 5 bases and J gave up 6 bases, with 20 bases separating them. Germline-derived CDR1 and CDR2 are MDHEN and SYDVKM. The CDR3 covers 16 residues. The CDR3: CASSGTRGGSGQPQHF. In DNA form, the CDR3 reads TGTGCCAGCAGTGGAACTCGGGGGGGGTCGGGTCAGCCCCAGCATTTT.

This CDR3 is CASSSASGSITDTQYF. The CDR3 nucleotides read TGCGCCAGCAGTAGCGCTAGCGGGTCCATCACAGATACGCAGTATTTT. The gene calls are TRBV5-1 and TRBJ2-3, with 8 positions matching TRBD2. V shed 5 bases and J 2 bases; nucleotides not matched to a gene: 10. CDR3 size: 16 residues. Germline V gene sequence: CDR1 SGHRS, CDR2 YFSETQ.

CDR3 in amino acids: CATSEEGQEGNEQFF. The CDR3 nucleotides are TGTGCCACCTCAGAAGAGGGGCAGGAGGGGAATGAGCAGTTCTTC. The chain recombines TRBV7-2 with TRBJ2-1; D is perhaps TRBD2 (6 bases). The V gene lost 10 bases and the J gene lost 7 bases, with 23 bases spanning the gap. Germline V CDR1 and CDR2: SGHTA, FQGNSA. The CDR3 length is 15 residues.

CDR3 coding DNA: TGTGCCAGCAGCCGGGACAGGGTTAACGATTCACCCCTCCACTTT. Encoded protein: CASSRDRVNDSPLHF. The V gene is TRBV7-8, the J gene TRBJ1-6, with 9 bases identical to TRBD1. CDR1 and CDR2 (germline): SGHVS, FQNEAQ. CDR3 length: 15 amino acids. The ends lost 5 bases at V and 8 bases at J; junction bases unmatched: 7.

In DNA form, the CDR3 reads TGCGCCAGCAGGCCCTGGGGGCTAGCGGGAAAGAGCTCCTACAATGAGCAGTTCTTC. Translation: CASRPWGLAGKSSYNEQFF. V gene TRBV5-1 combines with J gene TRBJ2-1, with 9 bases identical to TRBD2. Germline V CDR1 and CDR2: SGHRS, YFSETQ. There are 19 residues in the CDR3. Unmatched junction bases numbered 15, after V lost 5 bases and J lost 0 bases.

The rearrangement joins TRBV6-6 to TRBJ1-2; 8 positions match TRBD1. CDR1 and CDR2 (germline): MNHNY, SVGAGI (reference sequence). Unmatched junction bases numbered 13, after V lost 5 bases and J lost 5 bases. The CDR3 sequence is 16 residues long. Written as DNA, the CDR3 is TGTGCCAGCAGTCAAAATCCAACCGGGACAGGTTATGGCTACACCTTC. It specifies CASSQNPTGTGYGYTF.

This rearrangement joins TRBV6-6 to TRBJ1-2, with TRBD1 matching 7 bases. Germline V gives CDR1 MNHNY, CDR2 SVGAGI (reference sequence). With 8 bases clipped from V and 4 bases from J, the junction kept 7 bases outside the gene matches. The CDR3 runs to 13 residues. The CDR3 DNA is TGTGCCAGCGGAGAATGGACAGGCTATGGCTACACCTTC. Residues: CASGEWTGYGYTF.